One sample yielded the 28 T cell receptor beta chains listed below, sequenced in a study of CD8+ T cells in alopecia areata. Sorting relied on CD4, CD8alpha, NKG2D, NKG2ACE and other markers applied to pooled cutaneous lymph node cells. Reverse transcribed after extraction, RNA yielded cDNA as the sequencing template. The table came from immunoSEQ multiplex PCR; TCRdb's copy has only in-frame clones and leaves some out. This sample carries around 18,000 clones, none of them present only once. The sequencing input was CD8+ T cells sorted from a lymph node. The receptors originated from a C3H/HeJ mouse with alopecia areata. Strain MHC haplotype: H2-k.

In its sample, this clone was seen many times. The gene names here belong to mouse. The CDR3 end falls 4 residues outside the read, so it is completed with the germline J gene. V and J are TRBV31 and TRBJ2-1; maybe TRBD2 (6 bases). Germline V lookup: CDR1 GKSSPN, CDR2 SITVG. CDR3 length equals 15 residues. Trimming took 3 bases from V and 0 from J, leaving 12 bases between them. CDR3 region: CAWSRDLYNYAEQFF. The sequenced part of the CDR3 DNA is TGTGCCTGGAGCCGGGACTTATATAACTATGCT.

This clone appeared many times. Mouse gene names apply. The read terminates 4 residues ahead of where the CDR3 ends, so the germline J gene completes it. The V gene is TRBV13-3, the J gene TRBJ2-4; 13 bases map to TRBD2. The CDR3 consists of 18 residues. CDR1 NNHDY and CDR2 SYVADS come from the germline V gene. The ends lost 3 bases at V and 3 bases at J; junction bases unmatched: 10. The CDR3 DNA, read in part, is TGTGCCAGCAGTGGTCTCGGACTGGGGGGGCTCGGACAAAAC. It is translated as CASSGLGLGGLGQN. The CDR3 reads in full as CASSGLGLGGLGQNTLYF.

A note on this clone: Any gene name here is a mouse gene name. The read stops 4 residues short of the end of the CDR3; the missing end is completed from the germline J gene. The chain employs TRBV19 and TRBJ2-1; weak D call: TRBD2 (5 bases). Trimming removed 4 bases at V and 2 bases at J, with 10 bases between. CDR3 size: 14 residues. Per germline, CDR1 FNHDT and CDR2 SITEND (reference sequence). Partial CDR3 DNA: TGTGCCAGCAGTCCGGACTTTTACTATGCT. The encoded protein is CASSPDFYYA. The full CDR3 reads CASSPDFYYAEQFF.

This clone was counted ten times or more. All gene names here are mouse names. The read finishes 4 residues shy of the CDR3 end, and the germline J gene is used to complete it. This sequence joins TRBV1 and TRBJ2-7; 9 positions agree with TRBD2. CDR3 length: 15 residues. V lost 1 base to trimming and J lost 1 base; unmatched junction nucleotides: 2. CDR1 and CDR2 (germline): NSQYPW, LRSPGD (reference sequence). The chain's CDR3 is CTCSAGTGASYEQYF. Partial CDR3 DNA: TGCACCTGCAGTGCAGGGACTGGGGCTTCCTAT.

This clone was counted only a few times. The protein TCRdb lists differs from the translation of the DNA at residue 11; the protein given here is translated from the DNA itself. Gene names and germline refer to mouse. Sequencing ends 3 residues short of the CDR3 end; the germline J gene provides the rest. V and J are TRBV15 and TRBJ1-3; 8 bases are a match to TRBD1. The germline gives CDR1 SGHND, CDR2 FRSKSL. Losses at the gene ends were 5 bases for V and 2 bases for J; bases not matched to a gene: 2. The CDR3 extends over 14 amino acids. The CDR3 loop reads CASSIQGAGNTLYF. The covered CDR3 bases are TGTGCCAGCAGTATACAGGGGGCTGGAAATACG. Together with reference TRBV15 and TRBJ1-3, the CDR3 gives the full variable domain: DAGVTQTPRHEVAEKGQTIILKCEPVSGHNDLFWYRQTKIQGLELLSYFRSKSLMEDGGAFKDRFKAEMLNSSFSTLKIQPTEPKDSAVYLCASSIQGAGNTLYFGEGSRLIVV.

This clone has more than one count but fewer than ten. These gene names are mouse names. Read data end 4 residues before the CDR3 end; the end is taken from the germline J gene. The chain joins TRBV19 to TRBJ2-7, with D tentatively TRBD2 (5 bases). Trimming left V 4 bases short and J 3 bases short, with 8 bases between. This CDR3 spans 12 amino acids. Germline V gene data show CDR1 as FNHDT and CDR2 as SITEND (reference sequence). The CDR3 DNA, read in part, is TGTGCCAGCAGTCCCTGGGACTAT. Residues: CASSPWDY. In full, the CDR3 reads CASSPWDYEQYF.

This clone was counted many times. Gene names and germline match the mouse. Read sequence stops 4 residues before the CDR3 end, and the germline J gene provides the missing end. V gene TRBV13-3 combines with J gene TRBJ1-1; D call uncertain. Germline V gene lookup returns CDR1 NNHDY and CDR2 SYVADS. The V end lost 0 bases, the J end lost 0 bases, and 12 bases lay between the germline ends. CDR3 size: 16 residues. The chain's CDR3 is CASSDAPSIANTEVFF. The covered CDR3 bases are TGTGCCAGCAGTGATGCACCCAGTATTGCAAACACA.

This clone was counted only a few times. Each gene name is a mouse one. The sequenced fragment ends 4 residues before the CDR3 boundary, so the rest is inferred from the germline J gene. This sequence joins TRBV1 and TRBJ2-5; 9 nucleotides agree with TRBD1. Germline V gene data show CDR1 as NSQYPW and CDR2 as LRSPGD (reference sequence). The CDR3 loop spans 16 amino acids. CDR3 bases read: TGCACCTGCAGTGCCGCCTCCGGACAGGGGAGAGAC. This translates into CTCSAASGQGRD. The whole CDR3 region reads CTCSAASGQGRDTQYF.

Only a few counts were recorded for this clone. Germline and genes here are mouse. The read falls 4 residues short of the CDR3 end, and the missing part is taken from the germline J gene. The chain has TRBV19 and TRBJ2-5, with 7 nucleotides matching TRBD1. The CDR3 sequence is 14 residues long. CDR1 FNHDT and CDR2 SITEND come from the germline V gene (reference sequence). With 8 bases clipped from V and 2 bases from J, the junction kept 8 bases outside the gene matches. The part of the CDR3 DNA that was read is TGTGCCAGGGGGGACAGAATTACCCAAGAC. This sequence encodes CARGDRITQD. The entire CDR3 is CARGDRITQDTQYF.

This clone was recorded a few times. One end of the junction fails to match germline, which may point to a read error. Gene and germline names: mouse. The read finishes 4 residues shy of the CDR3 end, and the germline J gene is used to complete it. The gene calls are TRBV1 and TRBJ1-4; D remains unclear. Germline-derived CDR1 and CDR2 are NSQYPW and LRSPGD (reference sequence). The CDR3 length is 15 residues. The chain's CDR3 is CTCSAAHPSHERLFF. The CDR3 bases that were read are TGCACCTGCAGTGCAGCACACCCTTCCCACGAA.

This clone was recorded many times. Genes and germline come from the mouse. Sequencing ends 4 residues short of the CDR3 end; the germline J gene provides the rest. The V call is TRBV13-3, the J call TRBJ2-7, with 8 bases aligning to TRBD1. Germline V gene data show CDR1 as NNHDY and CDR2 as SYVADS. The CDR3 is 13 residues long. The sequenced part of the CDR3 DNA is TGTGCCAGCAGTGACTTCAGGGGGCAT. Its translation is CASSDFRGH. The CDR3 in its entirety is CASSDFRGHEQYF.

The table lists this clone with a few counts. The gene names here belong to mouse. The DNA ends 4 residues before the CDR3 does, and the rest of the CDR3 is filled in from the germline J gene. The chain combines TRBV1 with TRBJ2-5; tentatively, D is TRBD1 (5 bases). With 4 bases removed from V and 0 bases from J, the gap between germline ends came to 11 bases. CDR1 and CDR2 (germline): NSQYPW, LRSPGD (reference sequence). The CDR3 totals 15 residues. CDR3 DNA, as far as it was read: TGCACCTGCAGTGTCCCTCAGGGTAACCAAGAC. Amino acid sequence: CTCSVPQGNQD. The whole CDR3 protein is CTCSVPQGNQDTQYF. The full variable domain, completed using reference TRBV1 and TRBJ2-5, is VTLLEQNPRWRLVPRGQAVNLRCILKNSQYPWMSWYQQDLQKQLQWLFTLRSPGDKEVKSLPGADYLATRVTDTELRLQVANMSQGRTLYCTCSVPQGNQDTQYFGPGTRLLVL.

This clone is medium-sized (0.01 to 0.1%) in the sample. At residue 13, the DNA translation does not agree with TCRdb's protein; the protein displayed here is the one encoded by the DNA. The gene names here belong to mouse. The DNA ends 3 residues before the CDR3 does, and the rest of the CDR3 is filled in from the germline J gene. V and J are TRBV13-2 and TRBJ1-3; 8 nucleotides align to TRBD1. Germline trimming cut 0 bases from V and 0 bases from J; bases unmatched to any gene: 2. Looked up from germline, CDR1 is NNHNN and CDR2 is SYGAGS (reference sequence). The CDR3 is 16 residues long. The CDR3: CASGDGTGPSGNTLYF. The sequenced part of the CDR3 DNA is TGTGCCAGCGGTGATGGGACAGGGCCTTCTGGAAATACG.

In regard to this clone: Genes and germline come from the mouse. The read stops 4 residues short of the end of the CDR3; the missing end is completed from the germline J gene. J is TRBJ2-7 and V is TRBV13-1; 9 nucleotides agree with TRBD2. V was pared by 1 base and J by 0 bases, with 2 bases of the junction left unmatched. The CDR3 spans 15 residues. Per germline, CDR1 NSHNY and CDR2 SYGAGN. CDR3 DNA, as far as it was read: TGTGCCAGCAGTGATAGGGACTGGGCCTCCTAT. It translates to CASSDRDWASY. The whole CDR3 region reads CASSDRDWASYEQYF.

This clone was counted at least ten times. Here the gene names and germline are mouse. The read falls 4 residues short of the CDR3 end, and the missing part is taken from the germline J gene. The V and J genes are TRBV13-1 and TRBJ1-4; D is unresolved. From germline, CDR1 is NSHNY and CDR2 SYGAGN. V was trimmed by 6 bases and J by 5 bases, leaving 11 bases between them. There are 13 residues in the CDR3. The covered CDR3 bases are TGTGCCAGCACCAGAAAAAATAACGAA. It codes for CASTRKNNE. The full CDR3 protein is CASTRKNNERLFF.

Of note for this clone: Mouse names are used for the genes. The read terminates 4 residues ahead of where the CDR3 ends, so the germline J gene completes it. The V call is TRBV19, the J call TRBJ2-1; TRBD2 matches 7 bases. The CDR3 has 15 amino acids. The germline gives CDR1 FNHDT, CDR2 SITEND (reference sequence). Trimming took 0 bases from V and 5 from J; bases not matched to a gene: 5. CDR3 region: CASSIGLGEDAEQFF. The CDR3 bases that were read are TGTGCCAGCAGTATAGGCCTGGGGGAGGATGCT.

The table lists this clone with a few counts. These gene names are mouse names. The read ends 4 residues before the CDR3 terminus; that terminus is restored from the germline J gene. J is TRBJ2-5 and V is TRBV13-1, with 8 positions matching TRBD2. This CDR3 is built from 16 residues. Germline values: CDR1 NSHNY, CDR2 SYGAGN. Losses at the gene ends were 1 base for V and 2 bases for J; bases not matched to a gene: 6. The chain's CDR3 is CASSDLGGAGQDTQYF. Partial CDR3 DNA: TGTGCCAGCAGTGATCTGGGGGGCGCGGGCCAAGAC.

A few counts support this clone. The genes are named according to mouse. The read finishes 4 residues shy of the CDR3 end, and the germline J gene is used to complete it. The V gene is TRBV17, the J gene TRBJ2-7; 10 bases match TRBD2. The CDR3 totals 15 residues. From germline, CDR1 is MNHDT and CDR2 YYDKIL. The V and J ends lost 0 bases and 3 bases, in that order; junction bases with no gene match: 2. Incomplete CDR3 DNA: TGTGCTAGCAGTAGAGATGGGACTGGGGACTAT. Protein: CASSRDGTGDY. The whole CDR3 protein is CASSRDGTGDYEQYF.

There are many counts of this clone. The germline and genes are mouse ones. With the read ending 4 residues before the CDR3 end, the germline J gene is used to fill in that end. This chain uses TRBV13-3 with TRBJ2-3; D unclear. The CDR3 length is 14 residues. Trimming pared 3 bases from V and 0 bases from J, leaving 8 bases between. CDR1 and CDR2 (germline): NNHDY, SYVADS. CDR3 region: CASSARNSAETLYF. CDR3 DNA, as far as it was read: TGTGCCAGCAGTGCCAGGAATAGTGCAGAA.

This clone was seen a few times. Each gene name is a mouse one. With the read ending 4 residues before the CDR3 end, the germline J gene is used to fill in that end. The genes are TRBV19 and TRBJ2-5, with 8 bases lining up with TRBD2. Germline assignment: CDR1 FNHDT and CDR2 SITEND (reference sequence). Unmatched junction bases numbered 4, after V lost 4 bases and J lost 0 bases. This CDR3 is 15 amino acids long. CDR3 sequence reads: CASSPWGANQDTQYF. The part of the CDR3 DNA that was read is TGTGCCAGCAGTCCCTGGGGGGCTAACCAAGAC. Full variable domain (rest looked up from reference TRBV19 and TRBJ2-5): GGIITQTPKFLIGQEGQKLTLKCQQNFNHDTMYWYRQDSGKGLRLIYYSITENDLQKGDLSEGYDASREKKSSFSLTVTSAQKNEMAVFLCASSPWGANQDTQYFGPGTRLLVL.

About this clone itself: At residue 13, the translated DNA and the protein in TCRdb do not agree; the protein given here is derived from the DNA. Genes and germline are mouse. The read ends 3 residues shy of where the CDR3 ends; the end is completed using the germline J gene. The chain is built from TRBV1 and TRBJ1-6, with D maybe TRBD1 (5 bases). TRBJ1-6 is placed among ORFs of uncertain function. Looked up from germline, CDR1 is NSQYPW and CDR2 is LRSPGD (reference sequence). V was pared by 1 base and J by 0 bases, with 7 bases between. The CDR3 loop spans 16 amino acids. CDR3 DNA, as far as it was read: TGCACCTGCAGTGCAGGGACACTTTCCTATAATTCGCCC. Translating it yields CTCSAGTLSYNSP. The whole CDR3 protein is CTCSAGTLSYNSPLYF.

As to this clone: Gene names refer to mouse genes. The read is 4 residues too short to cover the CDR3 end, so that end is filled in from the germline J gene. The chain recombines TRBV1 with TRBJ2-4, with 10 bases that match TRBD2. This CDR3 is 17 amino acids long. Germline values: CDR1 NSQYPW, CDR2 LRSPGD (reference sequence). The V segment lost 0 bases and the J segment 0 bases; nucleotides outside the gene matches: 3. The covered CDR3 bases are TGCACCTGCAGTGCAGATCTGGGGGGGCCTAGTCAAAAC. Translating gives CTCSADLGGPSQN. The full CDR3 is CTCSADLGGPSQNTLYF.

The sample holds many counts of this clone. Gene names refer to mouse genes. The CDR3 bases that were read are TGTGCAAGCAGCTGGACAGTTAGTGCAGAA. Protein product: CASSWTVSAE. The whole CDR3 protein is CASSWTVSAETLYF. The rearrangement links TRBV16 to TRBJ2-3; D is possibly TRBD1 (6 bases). The missing CDR3 end, 4 residues past where the read stops, is filled in from the germline J gene. Germline CDR1 reads SGHSA; CDR2 reads FRNQAP. V gave up 4 bases and J gave up 0 bases, with 8 bases separating them. The length of the CDR3 is 14 residues.

This clone was detected only a few times. Gene names are mouse gene names. The observed sequence ends 4 residues before the CDR3 terminus, with the missing tail filled in from the germline J gene. The rearrangement joins TRBV13-3 to TRBJ2-4; D perhaps matches TRBD1 (6 bases). The germline gives CDR1 NNHDY, CDR2 SYVADS. V dropped 1 base and J dropped 2 bases, with 8 bases sitting between them. CDR3 length equals 14 residues. CDR3 DNA, as far as it was read: TGTGCCAGCAGTGATAGGACAGCTCAAAAC. This gives the protein CASSDRTAQN. The full CDR3 protein reads CASSDRTAQNTLYF.

There are a few counts of this clone. The listed genes are named as in mouse. The CDR3 bases that were read are TGTGCCAGCAGTGATGCCTGGGGGCCCTAT. It yields the protein CASSDAWGPY. The entire CDR3 sequence reads CASSDAWGPYEQYF. V and J are TRBV13-3 and TRBJ2-7, with D possibly matching TRBD2 (7 bases). The observed sequence ends 4 residues before the CDR3 terminus, with the missing tail filled in from the germline J gene. The germline V gene has CDR1 NNHDY and CDR2 SYVADS. V dropped 0 bases and J dropped 2 bases, with 9 bases sitting between them. The CDR3 covers 14 residues.

With respect to this clone: Germline and genes: mouse. The sequenced fragment ends 4 residues before the CDR3 boundary, so the rest is inferred from the germline J gene. This chain joins TRBV1 and TRBJ2-1; 9 bases line up with TRBD1. Germline-derived CDR1 and CDR2 are NSQYPW and LRSPGD (reference sequence). CDR3 length: 16 residues. V was clipped by 0 bases and J by 3 bases; unmatched bases: 3. Partial CDR3 DNA: TGCACCTGCAGTGCAGACTCGGACAGGGGCTATGCT. Encoded protein: CTCSADSDRGYA. The CDR3 as a whole reads CTCSADSDRGYAEQFF.

A note on this clone: Germline and genes: mouse. The CDR3 end falls 4 residues outside the read, so it is completed with the germline J gene. The genes are TRBV13-3 and TRBJ2-7; maybe TRBD1 (7 bases). The CDR3 is 14 residues long. The germline V gene has CDR1 NNHDY and CDR2 SYVADS. CDR3 amino acids: CASSDEGARYEQYF. The sequenced CDR3 bases are TGTGCCAGCAGTGATGAGGGGGCCCGTTAT.

As regards this clone: The genes are named according to mouse. The part of the CDR3 DNA that was read is TGTGCCAGCAGTTTTACAGGGAGGAGGTCTAGTGCAGAA. Translating gives CASSFTGRRSSAE. The full CDR3 is CASSFTGRRSSAETLYF. This chain uses TRBV19 with TRBJ2-3; tentative D call: TRBD1 (6 bases). The CDR3 is cut off 4 residues early in the read; its end comes from the germline J gene. Germline V CDR1 and CDR2: FNHDT, SITEND (reference sequence). CDR3 length equals 17 residues. Trimming removed 4 bases at V and 0 bases at J, with 18 bases between.